These 13 T cell receptor beta chains came from one sample sequenced in a study of control samples from healthy donors and cancer patients (dated by TCRdb to about 2020). Library preparation employed the immunoSEQ multiplex PCR assay. TCRdb provides this immuneACCESS table in a form limited to in-frame rearrangements. Some clones are lacking; in checked studies, under half of them reflect an unresolved V gene, and why the rest are absent is not known. The sample yields approximately 120,000 clones; about nine tenths were counted once. Roughly 4% of the sample is taken by the ten largest. Specimen: blood. These receptor sequences come from a human donor in good health. The donor label of this sample is uncertain.

Concerning this clone: The junction departs from germline at one end; a sequencing error may be responsible. The rearrangement links TRBV28 to TRBJ1-4, with 9 bases fitting TRBD1. Germline V lookup: CDR1 MDHEN, CDR2 SYDVKM. The CDR3 spans 16 residues. This chain's CDR3 is CASSSTVRDRVEKIVF. The CDR3 DNA reads TGTGCCAGCAGTTCGACGGTCCGGGACAGGGTAGAAAAAATTGTTTTT. Filled out from reference TRBV28 and TRBJ1-4, the complete variable domain reads DVKVTQSSRYLVKRTGEKVFLECVQDMDHENMFWYRQDPGLGLRLIYFSYDVKMKEKGDIPEGYSVSREKKERFSLILESASTNQTSMYLCASSSTVRDRVEKIVFGSGTQLSVL.

This chain joins TRBV30 and TRBJ2-1; TRBD2 matches 12 bases. Germline lookup yields CDR1 GTSNPN and CDR2 SVGIG (reference sequence). The CDR3 is 15 residues long. J was trimmed by 4 bases and V by 8 bases; bases with no gene match: 9. The CDR3 here is CAGTNGLAGYNEQFF. CDR3 nucleotides: TGTGCCGGGACGAACGGACTAGCGGGATACAATGAGCAGTTCTTC.

On this clone: Other DNA sequences in the sample encode the same CDR3. V is TRBV9 and J is TRBJ1-1; D call uncertain. The CDR3 contains 15 residues. With 0 bases removed from V and 2 bases from J, the gap between germline ends came to 11 bases. Germline CDR1 and CDR2: SGDLS and YYNGEE. CDR3 protein: CASSVGTGDNTEAFF. The DNA of the CDR3 is TGTGCCAGCAGCGTAGGGACGGGAGATAACACTGAAGCTTTCTTT. Combining the CDR3 with reference TRBV9 and TRBJ1-1 gives the whole variable domain DSGVTQTPKHLITATGQRVTLRCSPRSGDLSVYWYQQSLDQGLQFLIQYYNGEERAKGNILERFSAQQFPDLHSELNLSSLELGDSALYFCASSVGTGDNTEAFFGQGTRLTVV.

The chain has TRBV6-5 and TRBJ1-5; no reliable D call. CDR1 MNHEY and CDR2 SVGAGI come from the germline V gene. V was clipped by 8 bases and J by 2 bases, with 10 bases between them. This CDR3 region has 13 residues. The DNA of the CDR3 is TGTGCCAGCGGGGAGGGCGGCAATCAGCCCCAGCATTTT. It encodes CASGEGGNQPQHF.

The CDR3 DNA sequence: TGTGCCAGCAGCTTAGACAGGGCCACCGGGGAGCTGTTTTTT. Its translation: CASSLDRATGELFF. This chain joins TRBV7-9 and TRBJ2-2; D possibly corresponds to TRBD1 (6 bases). Germline lookup yields CDR1 SEHNR and CDR2 FQNEAQ (reference sequence). Trimming left V 1 base short and J 4 bases short, with 7 bases between. CDR3 length: 14 residues.

V is TRBV3-1 (or the pseudogene TRBV3-2) and J is TRBJ2-1; TRBD2 aligns across 7 bases. Unmatched junction bases numbered 7, after V lost 1 base and J lost 7 bases. The CDR3 loop spans 15 amino acids. Germline V CDR1 and CDR2: LGHDT, YNNKEL (reference sequence). Written as DNA, the CDR3 is TGTGCCAGCAGCCAAGTACGGGGGGTTTTGAATGAGCAGTTCTTC. Its protein is CASSQVRGVLNEQFF.

This clone turned up a few times. V is TRBV6-5 and J is TRBJ1-2, with a weak D call TRBD1 (5 bases). Trimming stripped 8 bases from V and 4 bases from J, with 20 bases between. The CDR3 consists of 15 residues. The germline gives CDR1 MNHEY, CDR2 SVGAGI. The CDR3 spells CASCRQGGSSYGYTF. The CDR3 DNA is TGTGCCAGCTGCCGGCAGGGCGGAAGCTCCTATGGCTACACCTTC.

This rearrangement joins TRBV9 to TRBJ2-7; TRBD1 matches at 9 bases. The junction had 9 bases not matched to a gene; V was cut back by 0 bases and J by 5 bases. From germline, CDR1 is SGDLS and CDR2 YYNGEE. The CDR3 extends over 16 amino acids. This CDR3 is CASSVAGTGYKHEQYF. Written as DNA, the CDR3 is TGTGCCAGCAGCGTAGCCGGGACAGGGTACAAGCACGAGCAGTACTTC.

The gene calls are TRBV9 and TRBJ1-2; TRBD1 agrees at 7 bases. Germline V gene data show CDR1 as SGDLS and CDR2 as YYNGEE. V lost 0 bases, J lost 2 bases, and 4 bases stayed unmatched. There are 15 residues in the CDR3. This chain's CDR3 is CASSVGNRGNYGYTF. CDR3 in DNA: TGTGCCAGCAGCGTAGGCAACAGGGGCAACTATGGCTACACCTTC.

The J gene is TRBJ1-1, the V gene TRBV10-1; D is unclear. This CDR3 contains 14 residues. The germline gives CDR1 WNHNN, CDR2 SYGVQD (reference sequence). Trimming shortened V by 7 bases and J by 1 base, and 13 bases separated the two germline ends. CDR3 protein: CASIFLRGNTEAFF. CDR3 in DNA: TGCGCCAGCATATTTCTTCGAGGGAACACTGAAGCTTTCTTT.

This rearrangement joins TRBV5-1 to TRBJ2-3, with D tentatively TRBD2 (6 bases). The ends were cut back, 0 bases at V and 1 base at J, with 12 bases in the middle. CDR1 is SGHRS, CDR2 YFSETQ, per germline. This CDR3 contains 16 residues. As DNA, the CDR3 is TGCGCCAGCAGCTTGGCGACGACTAGGGGCACAGATACGCAGTATTTT. Protein sequence: CASSLATTRGTDTQYF.

The gene calls are TRBV5-5 and TRBJ2-4; 14 bases agree with TRBD2. CDR1 and CDR2 (germline): SGHKS, YYEKEE (reference sequence). The length of the CDR3 is 20 residues. Losses at the gene ends were 4 bases for V and 0 bases for J; bases not matched to a gene: 12. DNA for the CDR3: TGTGCCAGCAGCACGGCGAGGACTAGCGGGGGGCCCGTAGCCAAAAACATTCAGTACTTC. It is translated as CASSTARTSGGPVAKNIQYF.

The chain joins TRBV18 to TRBJ2-1; 9 bases are a match to TRBD1. CDR3 size: 17 residues. Germline loops: CDR1 KGHSH, CDR2 LQKENI. Unmatched junction bases numbered 7, after V lost 0 bases and J lost 4 bases. The CDR3 region is CASSPPWDRVRYNEQFF. CDR3 coding DNA: TGTGCCAGCTCACCACCTTGGGACAGGGTGCGATACAATGAGCAGTTCTTC.